The 20 T cell receptor beta chains reported below all come from one sample, sequenced in a study of regulatory T cells in long-lasting Graves disease. Assembly of TCR beta libraries relied on iRepertoire HTBI primers together with Arm-PCR of CDR3 regions. TCRdb redid the calling of the multiplex PCR reads with MiXCR, one entry per CDR3 protein. The data contain around 420,000 distinct CDR3 sequences, 15% to 19% of them singletons. This sample's time point: newly diagnosed GD, antithyroid drugs for less than 3 months. There was RNA extracted from PBMCs, and the TCR library was made from it. This sample comprised peripheral blood mononuclear cells (PBMCs), obtained at new diagnosis, from a patient treated with antithyroid drugs. The receptors were gathered from a female donor with Graves disease.

The chain carries TRBV5-4 and TRBJ1-6; TRBD1 matches at 9 bases. Germline CDR1 and CDR2: SGHNT and YYREEE (reference sequence). The trim removed 0 bases at V and 10 bases at J, leaving 11 bases unmatched. The CDR3 runs to 17 residues. In DNA, the CDR3 is TGTGCCAGCAGCTTGGGGAGCGGACAGGGGCGCGCCTCACCCCTCCACTTT. This encodes CASSLGSGQGRASPLHF. The whole variable domain, remainder taken from reference TRBV5-4 and TRBJ1-6, is ETGVTQSPTHLIKTRGQQVTLRCSSQSGHNTVSWYQQALGQGPQFIFQYYREEENGRGNFPPRFSGLQFPNYSSELNVNALELDDSALYLCASSLGSGQGRASPLHFGNGTRLTVT.

This clonotype came up once. The chain links TRBV2 to TRBJ2-5; D is undetermined. Germline V gives CDR1 SNHLY, CDR2 FYNNEI. V lost 4 bases to trimming and J lost 3 bases, with 9 bases between them. The CDR3 contains 13 residues. The CDR3 sequence is CASSVQWEETQYF. CDR3 in DNA: TGTGCCAGCAGTGTACAGTGGGAAGAGACCCAGTACTTC.

This clonotype has a handful of counts. Written as DNA, the CDR3 is TGTGCCAGCAGCGTAGATGGTGACGGCTACTACGAGCAGTACTTC. It encodes CASSVDGDGYYEQYF. The V gene is TRBV9, the J gene TRBJ2-7; D is undetermined. Between the trimmed V and J ends, which lost 0 bases and 3 bases, there was a span of 13 bases. This CDR3 has 15 residues. Germline V gene lookup returns CDR1 SGDLS and CDR2 YYNGEE.

There are many counts of this clonotype. The genes are TRBV20-1 and TRBJ2-1; tentative D call: TRBD1 (6 bases). The germline CDR1 and CDR2 sequences are DFQATT and SNEGSKA (reference sequence). The CDR3 consists of 17 residues. The V and J ends lost 1 base and 0 bases respectively, with 16 bases between them. The CDR3 DNA is TGCAGTGCTAGAGCCACCCGAACAGGGAGCTCCTACAATGAGCAGTTCTTC. It encodes CSARATRTGSSYNEQFF.

This clonotype has more than one count but fewer than ten. This sequence joins TRBV9 and TRBJ1-4; tentatively, D is TRBD1 (6 bases). The germline V gene encodes CDR1 SGDLS and CDR2 YYNGEE. Trimming stripped 0 bases from V and 4 bases from J, with 10 bases between. The CDR3 contains 15 residues. The CDR3 is CASSVEGGFNEKLFF. The CDR3 nucleotides read TGTGCCAGCAGCGTAGAAGGGGGGTTTAATGAAAAACTGTTTTTT.

At least ten counts were recorded for this clonotype. DNA of the CDR3: TGTGCCAGCAGTTTAAGGGCGGGAAGAGGAGATACGCAGTATTTT. Translation: CASSLRAGRGDTQYF. The V call is TRBV12-3 or TRBV12-4, the J call TRBJ2-3, with D possibly TRBD2 on 6 matching bases. V dropped 2 bases and J dropped 5 bases, with 14 bases sitting between them. This CDR3 contains 15 residues.

Many counts were recorded for this clonotype. The rearrangement links TRBV19 to TRBJ1-1; perhaps TRBD1 as D (5 bases). With 6 bases removed from V and 0 bases from J, the gap between germline ends came to 11 bases. Germline V lookup: CDR1 LNHDA, CDR2 SQIVND (reference sequence). The CDR3 length is 14 residues. The CDR3 loop reads CASSWGGVNTEAFF. DNA for the CDR3: TGTGCCAGTAGCTGGGGAGGGGTGAACACTGAAGCTTTCTTT.

This clonotype occurred many times. This chain joins TRBV11-2 and TRBJ2-3; weak D call: TRBD2 (6 bases). Germline assignment: CDR1 SGHAT and CDR2 FQNNGV. This CDR3 is 15 amino acids long. Trimming took off 5 bases at V and 3 bases at J, with 15 bases between the two ends. The CDR3 DNA reads as TGTGCCAGCAGCCAACCATCGGGACTTACAGATACGCAGTATTTT. Protein sequence: CASSQPSGLTDTQYF.

There are many counts of this clonotype. The chain has TRBV9 and TRBJ1-1; no definite D call. The CDR3 runs 17 residues. Trimming removed 1 base at V and 1 base at J, with 17 bases between. CDR1 SGDLS and CDR2 YYNGEE come from the germline V gene. CDR3 amino acids: CASSVSFGSGRNTEAFF. DNA of the CDR3: TGTGCCAGCAGCGTAAGTTTTGGGTCGGGAAGGAACACTGAAGCTTTCTTT. The variable domain in full, completed from reference TRBV9 and TRBJ1-1, reads DSGVTQTPKHLITATGQRVTLRCSPRSGDLSVYWYQQSLDQGLQFLIQYYNGEERAKGNILERFSAQQFPDLHSELNLSSLELGDSALYFCASSVSFGSGRNTEAFFGQGTRLTVV.

This clonotype was found many times. This sequence joins TRBV4-1 and TRBJ2-1, with TRBD2 matching 13 bases. The CDR3 covers 15 residues. With 6 bases clipped from V and 8 bases from J, the junction kept 7 bases outside the gene matches. The germline V gene has CDR1 MGHRA and CDR2 YSYEKL. CDR3 sequence reads: CASRDGTSGIYEQFF. The CDR3 bases are TGCGCCAGCAGGGACGGGACTAGCGGGATCTATGAGCAGTTCTTC.

This chain joins TRBV6-2 or TRBV6-3 and TRBJ1-2; D ambiguous. The germline gives CDR1 MNHEY, CDR2 SVGEGT. The CDR3 totals 12 residues. V was cut by 10 bases and J by 1 base, with 10 bases left in between. As DNA, the CDR3 is TGTGCCACCTTGGAACTTAACTATGGCTACACCTTC. Translated, it gives CATLELNYGYTF.

This clonotype was found many times. The V and J genes are TRBV27 and TRBJ2-7; a possible D gene is TRBD1 (6 bases). This CDR3 comprises 14 residues. Per the germline V gene, CDR1 is MNHEY and CDR2 is SMNVEV (reference sequence). The V end was cut by 6 bases, the J end by 2 bases, with 14 bases between. The CDR3 DNA follows: TGTGCCAGCAGCGAATCCAGGGGAACCTACGAGCAGTACTTC. This translates into CASSESRGTYEQYF.

CDR3 loop: CASSQRPGTGNTIYF. Written as DNA, the CDR3 is TGTGCCAGCAGCCAACGACCGGGAACTGGAAACACCATATATTTT. V usage is TRBV3-1 and J usage is TRBJ1-3; D is uncertain. The V end lost 2 bases, the J end lost 2 bases, and 10 bases lay between the germline ends. The CDR3 covers 15 residues. The germline CDR1 and CDR2 sequences are LGHDT and YNNKEL (reference sequence).

This clonotype was picked up many times. The CDR3 DNA follows: TGTGCCAGCAGCTTACGCACCAACTCTGGAAACACCATATATTTT. Translated, it gives CASSLRTNSGNTIYF. The chain carries TRBV7-2 and TRBJ1-3; D uncertain. Trimming took off 2 bases at V and 0 bases at J, with 8 bases between the two ends. The CDR3 spans 15 residues. The V gene's germline CDR1 is SGHTA and CDR2 FQGNSA.

This clonotype has just a few counts. The rearrangement joins TRBV20-1 to TRBJ2-2, with unresolved D. Looked up from germline, CDR1 is DFQATT and CDR2 is SNEGSKA (reference sequence). V was clipped by 2 bases and J by 6 bases, with 10 bases between them. This CDR3 region has 13 residues. In nucleotides, the CDR3 is TGCAGTGCTAGACAGGTTGGGTCCGGGGAGCTGTTTTTT. Amino acid sequence: CSARQVGSGELFF.

Remarks on this clonotype: A read error may explain this, as a much larger clone is one base away. Here the CDR3 reads CASRARTAPTGELFF. CDR3 bases: TGTGCCAGCAGAGCTAGGACAGCACCCACCGGGGAGCTGTTTTTT. The chain uses TRBV7-2 and TRBJ2-2; a weak D match, TRBD1 (6 bases). Between the trimmed V and J ends, which lost 6 bases and 4 bases, there was a span of 15 bases. The length of the CDR3 is 15 residues. Germline CDR1 SGHTA, CDR2 FQGNSA.

This clonotype was found many times. The rearrangement links TRBV5-6 to TRBJ2-1; 8 bases map to TRBD2. Trimming took 2 bases from V and 8 from J; bases not matched to a gene: 12. There are 16 residues in the CDR3. Looked up from germline, CDR1 is SGHDT and CDR2 is YYEEEE. CDR3 amino acids: CASSFWTSSGPDEQFF. The CDR3 DNA is TGTGCCAGCAGCTTCTGGACTAGCTCGGGGCCCGATGAGCAGTTCTTC.

The gene calls are TRBV19 and TRBJ2-1; TRBD2 matches at 8 bases. The V and J ends lost 4 bases and 2 bases, in that order; junction bases with no gene match: 1. CDR1 is LNHDA, CDR2 SQIVND, per germline (reference sequence). CDR3 length: 14 amino acids. The CDR3: CASSRRGAYNEQFF. The CDR3 DNA reads TGTGCCAGTAGTAGGCGGGGGGCCTACAATGAGCAGTTCTTC.

This clonotype was observed at least ten times. This chain links TRBV2 with TRBJ1-1; 9 positions agree with TRBD1. Germline V lookup: CDR1 SNHLY, CDR2 FYNNEI. The ends lost 8 bases at V and 4 bases at J; junction bases unmatched: 5. The CDR3 covers 13 residues. The CDR3 DNA sequence: TGTGCCAGCCGGGACAGGGAAGGCACTGAAGCTTTCTTT. Protein: CASRDREGTEAFF. Supplemented by reference TRBV2 and TRBJ1-1, the full variable domain reads EPEVTQTPSHQVTQMGQEVILRCVPISNHLYFYWYRQILGQKVEFLVSFYNNEISEKSEIFDDQFSVERPDGSNFTLKIRSTKLEDSAMYFCASRDREGTEAFFGQGTRLTVV.

This clonotype was counted at least ten times. The V gene is TRBV13, the J gene TRBJ2-7; D perhaps matches TRBD2 (6 bases). The CDR3 runs 13 residues. Trimming took 5 bases from V and 3 from J, leaving 11 bases between them. Germline V CDR1 and CDR2: PRHDT, FYEKMQ (reference sequence). The CDR3: CASSPGVGYEQYF. The CDR3 nucleotides read TGTGCCAGCAGCCCGGGGGTGGGCTACGAGCAGTACTTC.